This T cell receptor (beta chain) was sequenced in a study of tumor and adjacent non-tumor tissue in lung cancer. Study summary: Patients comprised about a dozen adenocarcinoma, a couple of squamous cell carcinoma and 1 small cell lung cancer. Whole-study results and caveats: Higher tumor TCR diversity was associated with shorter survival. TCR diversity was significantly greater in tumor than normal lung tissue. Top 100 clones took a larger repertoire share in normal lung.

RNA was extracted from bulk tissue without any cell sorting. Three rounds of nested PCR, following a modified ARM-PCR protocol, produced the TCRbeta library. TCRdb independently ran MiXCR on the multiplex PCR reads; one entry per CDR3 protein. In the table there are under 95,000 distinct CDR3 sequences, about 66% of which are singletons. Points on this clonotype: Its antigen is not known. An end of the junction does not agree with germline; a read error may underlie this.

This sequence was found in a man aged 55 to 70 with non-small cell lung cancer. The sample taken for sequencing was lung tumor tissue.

The CDR3 sequence is CASSYPRQTIYGYIF. CDR3 sequence (DNA): TGTGCCAGCAGTTATCCAAGACAGACAATCTATGGCTACATCTTC. V is TRBV6-6 and J is TRBJ1-2; possibly TRBD1 for D (5 bases). Germline V gene data show CDR1 as MNHNY and CDR2 as SVGAGI (reference sequence). This CDR3 is built from 15 residues.